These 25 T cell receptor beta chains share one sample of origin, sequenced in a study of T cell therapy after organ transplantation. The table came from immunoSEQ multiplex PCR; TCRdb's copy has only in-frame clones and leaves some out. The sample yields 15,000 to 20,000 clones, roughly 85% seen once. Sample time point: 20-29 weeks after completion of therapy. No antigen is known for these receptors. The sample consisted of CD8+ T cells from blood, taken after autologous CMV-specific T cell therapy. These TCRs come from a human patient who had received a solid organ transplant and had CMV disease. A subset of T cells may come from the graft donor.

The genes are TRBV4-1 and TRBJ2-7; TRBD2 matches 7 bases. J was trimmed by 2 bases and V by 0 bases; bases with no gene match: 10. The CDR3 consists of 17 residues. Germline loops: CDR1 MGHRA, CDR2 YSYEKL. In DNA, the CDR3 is TGCGCCAGCAGCCAAGATCACAGGTCAGGACTAGCCTACGAGCAGTACTTC. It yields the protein CASSQDHRSGLAYEQYF.

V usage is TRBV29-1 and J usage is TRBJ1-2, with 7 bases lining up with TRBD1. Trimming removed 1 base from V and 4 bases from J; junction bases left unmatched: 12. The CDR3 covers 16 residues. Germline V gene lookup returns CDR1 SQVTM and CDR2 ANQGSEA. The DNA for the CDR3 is TGCAGCGTTGAAGTAGCGGGCGCAGGGGGGGCCTATGGCTACACCTTC. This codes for CSVEVAGAGGAYGYTF.

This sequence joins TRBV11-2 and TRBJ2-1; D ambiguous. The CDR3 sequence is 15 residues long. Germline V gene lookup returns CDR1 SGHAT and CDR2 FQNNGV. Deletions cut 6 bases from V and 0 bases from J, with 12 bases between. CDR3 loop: CASRTDIRSYNEQFF. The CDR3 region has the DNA TGTGCCAGCAGGACCGACATCCGCTCCTACAATGAGCAGTTCTTC.

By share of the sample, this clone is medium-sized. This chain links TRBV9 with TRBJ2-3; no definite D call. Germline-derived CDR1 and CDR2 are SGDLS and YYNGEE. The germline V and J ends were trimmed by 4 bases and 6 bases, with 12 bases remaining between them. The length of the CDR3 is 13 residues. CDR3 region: CASSLYPSDTQYF. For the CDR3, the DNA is TGTGCCAGCAGCCTATACCCAAGTGATACGCAGTATTTT.

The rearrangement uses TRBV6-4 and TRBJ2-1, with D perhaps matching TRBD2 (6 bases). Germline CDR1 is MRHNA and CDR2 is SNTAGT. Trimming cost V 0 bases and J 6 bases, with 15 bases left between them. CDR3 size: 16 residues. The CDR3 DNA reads TGTGCCAGCAGTGACTCAATGGGGGGAACCATCAATGAGCAGTTCTTC. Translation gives CASSDSMGGTINEQFF.

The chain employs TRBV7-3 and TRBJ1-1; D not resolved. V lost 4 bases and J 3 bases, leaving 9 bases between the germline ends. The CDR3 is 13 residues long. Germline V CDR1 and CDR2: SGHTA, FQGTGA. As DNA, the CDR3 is TGTGCCAGCAGCTGGACTGGGGACACTGAAGCTTTCTTT. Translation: CASSWTGDTEAFF.

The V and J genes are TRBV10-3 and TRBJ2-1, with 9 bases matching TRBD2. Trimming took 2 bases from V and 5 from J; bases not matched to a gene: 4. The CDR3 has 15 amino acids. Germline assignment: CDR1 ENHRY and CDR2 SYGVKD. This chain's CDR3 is CAISETTSGHNEQFF. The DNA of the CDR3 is TGTGCCATCAGTGAGACGACTAGCGGACACAATGAGCAGTTCTTC.

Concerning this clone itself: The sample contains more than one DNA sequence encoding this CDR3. DNA of the CDR3: TGTGCCAGCAGCATTCAGGGATATAGCAATCAGCCCCAGCATTTT. As protein: CASSIQGYSNQPQHF. The chain joins TRBV5-8 to TRBJ1-5, with D possibly matching TRBD1 (5 bases). Trimming took 4 bases from V and 0 from J, leaving 11 bases between them. The CDR3 is made up of 15 amino acids. Per germline, CDR1 SGHTS and CDR2 YDEGEE.

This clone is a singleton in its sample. The CDR3 loop reads CASSRRQSQSRANVLTF. DNA for the CDR3: TGTGCCAGTAGTCGACGACAATCACAAAGTCGGGCCAACGTCCTGACTTTC. This chain links TRBV19 with TRBJ2-6; no reliable D call. Germline V gene sequence: CDR1 LNHDA, CDR2 SQIVND (reference sequence). The CDR3 contains 17 residues. V was pared by 5 bases and J by 5 bases, with 19 bases between.

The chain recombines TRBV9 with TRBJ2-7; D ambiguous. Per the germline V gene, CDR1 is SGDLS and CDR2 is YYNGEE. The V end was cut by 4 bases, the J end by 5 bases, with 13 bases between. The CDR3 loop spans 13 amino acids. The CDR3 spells CASSPPASHEQYF. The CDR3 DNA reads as TGTGCCAGCAGCCCCCCCGCGAGCCACGAGCAGTACTTC.

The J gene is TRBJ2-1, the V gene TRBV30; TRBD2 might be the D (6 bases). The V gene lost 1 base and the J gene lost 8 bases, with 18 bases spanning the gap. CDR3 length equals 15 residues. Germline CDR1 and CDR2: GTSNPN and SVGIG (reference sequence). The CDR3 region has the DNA TGTGCCTGGAGTGCGGCGGGACCCTCCTGGGATGAGCAGTTCTTC. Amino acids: CAWSAAGPSWDEQFF.

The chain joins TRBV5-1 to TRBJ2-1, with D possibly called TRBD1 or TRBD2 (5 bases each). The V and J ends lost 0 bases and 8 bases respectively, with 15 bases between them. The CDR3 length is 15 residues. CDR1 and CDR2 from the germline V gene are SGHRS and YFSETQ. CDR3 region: CASSLGTSGTDEQFF. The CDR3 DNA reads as TGCGCCAGCAGCTTGGGGACCTCAGGGACCGATGAGCAGTTCTTC.

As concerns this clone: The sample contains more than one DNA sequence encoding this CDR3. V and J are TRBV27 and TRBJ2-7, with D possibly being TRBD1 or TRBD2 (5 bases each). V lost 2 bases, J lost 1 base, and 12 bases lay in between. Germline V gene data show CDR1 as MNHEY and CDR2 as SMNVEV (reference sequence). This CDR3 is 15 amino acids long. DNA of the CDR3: TGTGCCAGCAGTTTAAGACCAGGGAGATCCTACGAGCAGTACTTC. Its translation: CASSLRPGRSYEQYF.

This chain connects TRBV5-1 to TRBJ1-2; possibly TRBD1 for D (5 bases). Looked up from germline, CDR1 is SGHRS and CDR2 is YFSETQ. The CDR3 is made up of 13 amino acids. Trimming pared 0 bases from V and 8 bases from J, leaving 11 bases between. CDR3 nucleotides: TGCGCCAGCAGCTTGGGACAGCCTGGGGGCTACACCTTC. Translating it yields CASSLGQPGGYTF.

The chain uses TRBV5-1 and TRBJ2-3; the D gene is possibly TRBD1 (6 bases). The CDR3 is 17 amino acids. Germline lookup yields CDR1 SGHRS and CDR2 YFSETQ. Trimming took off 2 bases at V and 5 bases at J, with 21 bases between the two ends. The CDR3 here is CASSFYRVGAFVDTQYF. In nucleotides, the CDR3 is TGCGCCAGCAGCTTCTACAGGGTGGGGGCTTTCGTAGATACGCAGTATTTT.

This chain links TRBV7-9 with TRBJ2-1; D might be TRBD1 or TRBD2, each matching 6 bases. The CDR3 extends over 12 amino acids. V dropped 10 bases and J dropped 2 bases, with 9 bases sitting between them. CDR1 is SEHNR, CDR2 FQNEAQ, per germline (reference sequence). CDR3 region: CANRGPYNEQFF. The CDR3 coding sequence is TGTGCCAACCGGGGGCCCTACAATGAGCAGTTCTTC.

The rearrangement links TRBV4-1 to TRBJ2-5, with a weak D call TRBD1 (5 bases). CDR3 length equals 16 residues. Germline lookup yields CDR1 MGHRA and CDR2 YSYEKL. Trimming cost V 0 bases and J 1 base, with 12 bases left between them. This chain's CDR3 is CASSQEGPGSQETQYF. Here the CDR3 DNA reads TGCGCCAGCAGCCAAGAGGGTCCAGGGTCCCAAGAGACCCAGTACTTC.

CDR3 sequence reads: CATSSPGVNEKLFF. CDR3 DNA sequence: TGTGCCACCTCGTCCCCAGGGGTTAATGAAAAACTGTTTTTT. The V and J genes are TRBV7-9 and TRBJ1-4; perhaps TRBD1 as D (6 bases). Trimming pared 10 bases from V and 4 bases from J, leaving 16 bases between. The CDR3 runs to 14 residues. Germline V CDR1 and CDR2: SEHNR, FQNEAQ (reference sequence). The full variable domain, with the rest looked up from reference TRBV7-9 and TRBJ1-4, is DTGVSQNPRHKITKRGQNVTFRCDPISEHNRLYWYRQTLGQGPEFLTYFQNEAQLEKSRLLSDRFSAERPKGSFSTLEIQRTEQGDSAMYLCATSSPGVNEKLFFGSGTQLSVL.

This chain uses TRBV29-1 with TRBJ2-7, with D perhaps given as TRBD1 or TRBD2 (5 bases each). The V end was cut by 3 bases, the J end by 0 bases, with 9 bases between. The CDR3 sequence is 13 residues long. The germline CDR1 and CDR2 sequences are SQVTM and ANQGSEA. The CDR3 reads CSVEAGSSYEQYF. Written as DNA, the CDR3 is TGCAGCGTTGAGGCAGGGAGCTCCTACGAGCAGTACTTC.

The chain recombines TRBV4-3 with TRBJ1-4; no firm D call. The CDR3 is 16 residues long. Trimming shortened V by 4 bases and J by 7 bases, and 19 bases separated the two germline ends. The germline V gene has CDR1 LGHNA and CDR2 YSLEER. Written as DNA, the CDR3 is TGCGCCAGCAGCCTCCTAGGAGGCCGGGGAGGTGAAAAACTGTTTTTT. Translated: CASSLLGGRGGEKLFF.

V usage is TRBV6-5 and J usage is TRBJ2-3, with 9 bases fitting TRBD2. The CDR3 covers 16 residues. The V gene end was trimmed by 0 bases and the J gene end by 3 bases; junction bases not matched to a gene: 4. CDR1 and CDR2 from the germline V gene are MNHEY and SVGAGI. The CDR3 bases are TGTGCCAGCAGTTACTCGGGACTAGCCGGGACAGATACGCAGTATTTT. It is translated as CASSYSGLAGTDTQYF.

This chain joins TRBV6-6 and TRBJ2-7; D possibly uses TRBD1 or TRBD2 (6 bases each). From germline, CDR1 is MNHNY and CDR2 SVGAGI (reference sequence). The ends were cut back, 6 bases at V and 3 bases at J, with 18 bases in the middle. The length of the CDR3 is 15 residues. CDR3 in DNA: TGTGCCAGCAGCTCACAGGGACTTGCCCGCTACGAGCAGTACTTC. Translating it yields CASSSQGLARYEQYF.

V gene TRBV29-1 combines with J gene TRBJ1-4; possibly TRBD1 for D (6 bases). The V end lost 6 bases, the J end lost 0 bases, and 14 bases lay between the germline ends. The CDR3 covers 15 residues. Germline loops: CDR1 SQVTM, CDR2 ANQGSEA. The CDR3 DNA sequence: TGCAGCGTGGGCCATTACAGGGCAACTAATGAAAAACTGTTTTTT. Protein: CSVGHYRATNEKLFF.

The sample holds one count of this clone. In DNA form, the CDR3 reads TGTGCCACCAGCAGAGATGGTGGGAACAGGGGGTTGGGCGGGGAGCTGTTTTTT. It is translated as CATSRDGGNRGLGGELFF. The chain combines TRBV15 with TRBJ2-2; 8 positions agree with TRBD1. The CDR3 length is 18 residues. V shed 0 bases, J shed 7 bases, and the junction held 13 bases outside the gene matches. Germline-derived CDR1 and CDR2 are LNHNV and YYDKDF (reference sequence).

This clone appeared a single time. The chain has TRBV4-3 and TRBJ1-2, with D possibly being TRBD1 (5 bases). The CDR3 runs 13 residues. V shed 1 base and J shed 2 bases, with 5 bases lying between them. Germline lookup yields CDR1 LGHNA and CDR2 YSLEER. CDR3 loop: CASSQGGNYGYTF. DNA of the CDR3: TGCGCCAGCAGCCAAGGGGGGAACTATGGCTACACCTTC.